These 11 T cell receptor beta chains came from one sample sequenced in a study of CXCR3-negative and CXCR3-positive naive CD8 T cells. UMI-labeled 5' RACE yielded the TRB cDNA libraries. Reanalyzing the 5' RACE reads, TCRdb keeps one entry per CDR3 protein, without DNA. The sample data list 50,000 to 60,000 distinct CDR3 sequences. Input material: naive CXCR3- CD8+ T cells from blood. Subset in this sample: CD45RO-CCR7+CD27+CD95- naive CD8+ T cells lacking CXCR3 (TNR3-). These receptors all stem from a human donor in good health. Some clones in this sample may be carry-over from other donors' samples.

The chain links TRBV12-2 to TRBJ2-7; TCRdb gives TRBD1 as the D gene, but with no DNA this cannot be confirmed. TRBV12-2 corresponds to a pseudogene. The CDR3 length is 15 residues. The CDR3 sequence: CASRLDPGVLYEQYF.

V usage is TRBV7-2 and J usage is TRBJ1-1; checking the TCRdb D call of TRBD1 is not possible without DNA. The CDR3 sequence is 13 residues long. Looked up from germline, CDR1 is SGHTA and CDR2 is FQGNSA. CDR3 residues: CASSSLTGSEAFF.

The gene calls are TRBV6-2 or TRBV6-3 and TRBJ2-1; TCRdb proposes TRBD2, but this gene call is untestable without DNA. Germline loops: CDR1 MNHEY, CDR2 SVGEGT. The CDR3 contains 16 residues. The CDR3 protein is CASSYSSSGFYAEQFF.

The CDR3 loop reads CASSFKGGSNEQFF. The chain carries TRBV7-2 and TRBJ2-1; as DNA is missing, the TRBD1 call by TCRdb cannot be tested. CDR3 length equals 14 residues. Germline-derived CDR1 and CDR2 are SGHTA and FQGNSA.

The rearrangement joins TRBV4-3 to TRBJ1-1; the TCRdb call, TRBD1, lacks DNA for checking. The germline gives CDR1 LGHNA, CDR2 YSLEER. CDR3 size: 14 residues. CDR3 region: CASSQSGGQAEAFF.

The chain's CDR3 is CAISEDRPGELFF. The V gene is TRBV10-3, the J gene TRBJ2-2; TCRdb selects TRBD1, and the lack of DNA leaves this call unchecked. CDR3 length equals 13 residues. The germline gives CDR1 ENHRY, CDR2 SYGVKD.

This chain joins TRBV12-3 or TRBV12-4 and TRBJ2-1; TCRdb designates TRBD1, a call that cannot be tested without DNA. There are 13 residues in the CDR3. The CDR3 sequence is CASRGTVNSEQFF.

The rearrangement uses TRBV7-3 and TRBJ1-5; TCRdb indicates TRBD1, and absent DNA this call remains unverified. The germline V gene has CDR1 SGHTA and CDR2 FQGTGA. This CDR3 is built from 20 residues. The chain's CDR3 is CASSIDPDRGIQPRNQPQHF.

The chain combines TRBV20-1 with TRBJ2-3; TCRdb calls TRBD1, which cannot be checked without DNA. The length of the CDR3 is 16 residues. Germline assignment: CDR1 DFQATT and CDR2 SNEGSKA (reference sequence). The CDR3 is CSARVPRGQSTDTQYF.

The chain joins TRBV7-9 to TRBJ2-3; lacking DNA, the TRBD2 call made by TCRdb goes unchecked. Germline V gene data show CDR1 as SEHNR and CDR2 as FQNEAQ (reference sequence). The CDR3 sequence is 16 residues long. CDR3 amino acids: CASSSTLTSGGDTQYF.

This sequence joins TRBV7-2 and TRBJ1-4; TCRdb calls TRBD1, which cannot be checked without DNA. The germline V gene has CDR1 SGHTA and CDR2 FQGNSA. This CDR3 region has 15 residues. CDR3 region: CASSSSTGAYEKLFF.